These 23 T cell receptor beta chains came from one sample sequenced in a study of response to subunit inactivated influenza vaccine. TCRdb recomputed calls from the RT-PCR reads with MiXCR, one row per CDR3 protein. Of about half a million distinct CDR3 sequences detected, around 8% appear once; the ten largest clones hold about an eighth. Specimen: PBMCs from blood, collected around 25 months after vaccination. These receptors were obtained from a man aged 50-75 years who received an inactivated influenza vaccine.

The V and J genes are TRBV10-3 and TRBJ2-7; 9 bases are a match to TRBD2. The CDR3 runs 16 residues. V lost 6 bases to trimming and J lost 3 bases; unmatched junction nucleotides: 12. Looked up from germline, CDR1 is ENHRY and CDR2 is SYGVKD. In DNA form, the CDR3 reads TGTGCCATCAGCCAGGGTCTACTAGCGGGTCTCTACGAGCAGTACTTC. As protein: CAISQGLLAGLYEQYF.

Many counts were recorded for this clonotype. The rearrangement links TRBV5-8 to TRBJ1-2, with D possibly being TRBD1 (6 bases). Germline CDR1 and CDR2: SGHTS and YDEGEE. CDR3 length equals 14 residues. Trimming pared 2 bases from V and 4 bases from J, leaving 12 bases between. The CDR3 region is CASSLQGRVYGYTF. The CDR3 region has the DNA TGTGCCAGCAGCTTACAGGGAAGAGTCTATGGCTACACCTTC.

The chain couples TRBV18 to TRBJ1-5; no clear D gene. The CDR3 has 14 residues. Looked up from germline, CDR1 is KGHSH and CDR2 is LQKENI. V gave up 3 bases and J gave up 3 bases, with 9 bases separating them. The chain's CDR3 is CASSPSGINQPQHF. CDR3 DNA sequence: TGTGCCAGCTCACCCTCGGGAATCAATCAGCCCCAGCATTTT.

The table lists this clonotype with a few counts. CDR3 DNA sequence: TGCGCCAGCAGCCAAGATTGGGTAGCGGGGATCCTTTACAATGAGCAGTTCTTC. Encoded protein: CASSQDWVAGILYNEQFF. The gene calls are TRBV4-3 and TRBJ2-1; 8 bases line up with TRBD2. The CDR3 is made up of 18 amino acids. Per the germline V gene, CDR1 is LGHNA and CDR2 is YSLEER. Trimming cost V 0 bases and J 4 bases; bases outside gene matches: 11.

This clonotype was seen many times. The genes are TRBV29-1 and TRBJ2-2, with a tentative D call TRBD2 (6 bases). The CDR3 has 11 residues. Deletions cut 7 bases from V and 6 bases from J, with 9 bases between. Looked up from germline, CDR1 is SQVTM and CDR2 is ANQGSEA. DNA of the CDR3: TGCAGCGGCGGGACGGCCGGGGAGCTGTTTTTT. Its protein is CSGGTAGELFF.

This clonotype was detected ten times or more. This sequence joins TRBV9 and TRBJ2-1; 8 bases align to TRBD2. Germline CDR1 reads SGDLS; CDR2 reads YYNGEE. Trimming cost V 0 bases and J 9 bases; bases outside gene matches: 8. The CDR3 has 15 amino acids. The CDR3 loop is CASSVGAAGVFEQFF. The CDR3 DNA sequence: TGTGCCAGCAGCGTAGGGGCAGCGGGAGTATTTGAGCAGTTCTTC.

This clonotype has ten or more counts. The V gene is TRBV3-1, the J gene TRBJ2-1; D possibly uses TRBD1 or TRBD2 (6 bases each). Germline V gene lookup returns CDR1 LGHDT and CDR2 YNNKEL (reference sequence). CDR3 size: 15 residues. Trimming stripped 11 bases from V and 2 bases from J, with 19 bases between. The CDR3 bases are TGTGCCGCGGGAAAAGGGGGTTTCACCTACAATGAGCAGTTCTTC. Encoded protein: CAAGKGGFTYNEQFF.

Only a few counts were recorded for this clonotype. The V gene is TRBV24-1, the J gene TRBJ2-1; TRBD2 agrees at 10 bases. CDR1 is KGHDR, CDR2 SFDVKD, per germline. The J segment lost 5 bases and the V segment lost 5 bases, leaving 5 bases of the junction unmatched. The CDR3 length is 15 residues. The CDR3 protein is CATSAGTSVDNEQFF. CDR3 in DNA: TGTGCCACCAGTGCCGGGACTAGCGTCGACAATGAGCAGTTCTTC.

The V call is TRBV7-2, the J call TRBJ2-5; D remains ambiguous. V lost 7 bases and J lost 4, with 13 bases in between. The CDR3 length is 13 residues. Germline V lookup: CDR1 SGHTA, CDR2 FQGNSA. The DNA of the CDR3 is TGTGCCAGCACTTACAGTTCCAGAGAGACCCAGTACTTC. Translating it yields CASTYSSRETQYF.

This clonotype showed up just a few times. This chain's CDR3 is CSASRSRAGGADTQYF. The CDR3 DNA follows: TGCAGTGCTAGCCGGTCCCGAGCGGGAGGTGCAGATACGCAGTATTTT. The genes are TRBV20-1 and TRBJ2-3; 9 bases fit TRBD2. The V and J ends lost 3 bases and 4 bases, in that order; junction bases with no gene match: 11. The CDR3 has 16 amino acids. Germline CDR1 and CDR2: DFQATT and SNEGSKA (reference sequence).

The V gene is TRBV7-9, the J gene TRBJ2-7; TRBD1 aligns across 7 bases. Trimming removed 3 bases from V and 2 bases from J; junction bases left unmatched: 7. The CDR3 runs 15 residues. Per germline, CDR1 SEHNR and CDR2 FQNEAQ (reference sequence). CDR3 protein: CASSFEGALTYEQYF. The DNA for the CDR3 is TGTGCCAGCAGCTTTGAGGGGGCTTTGACCTACGAGCAGTACTTC.

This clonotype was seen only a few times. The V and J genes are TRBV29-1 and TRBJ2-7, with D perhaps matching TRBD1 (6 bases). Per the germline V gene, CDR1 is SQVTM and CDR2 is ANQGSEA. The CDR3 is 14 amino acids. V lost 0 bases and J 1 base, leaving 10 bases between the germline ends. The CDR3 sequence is CSVEDPDRSYEQYF. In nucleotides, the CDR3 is TGCAGCGTTGAAGATCCCGACAGGTCCTACGAGCAGTACTTC.

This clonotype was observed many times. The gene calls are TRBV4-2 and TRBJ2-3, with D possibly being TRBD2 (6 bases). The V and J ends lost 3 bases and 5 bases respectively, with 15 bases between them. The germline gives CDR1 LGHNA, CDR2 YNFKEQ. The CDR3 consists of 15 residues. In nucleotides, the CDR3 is TGTGCCAGCAGCCATAGCGGAGGGACCATAGATACGCAGTATTTT. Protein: CASSHSGGTIDTQYF.

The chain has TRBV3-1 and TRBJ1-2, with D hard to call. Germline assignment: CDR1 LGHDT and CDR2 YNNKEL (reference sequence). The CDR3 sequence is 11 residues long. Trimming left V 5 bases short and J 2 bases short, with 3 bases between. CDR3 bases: TGTGCCAGCAGCAAAAACTATGGCTACACCTTC. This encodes CASSKNYGYTF.

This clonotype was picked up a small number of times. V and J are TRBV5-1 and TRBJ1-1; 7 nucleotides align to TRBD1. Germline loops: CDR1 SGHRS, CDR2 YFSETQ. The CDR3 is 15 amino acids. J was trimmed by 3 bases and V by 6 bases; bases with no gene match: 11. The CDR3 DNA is TGCGCCAGCACCCCGAGGTCTACAGGGGACACTGAAGCTTTCTTT. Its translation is CASTPRSTGDTEAFF.

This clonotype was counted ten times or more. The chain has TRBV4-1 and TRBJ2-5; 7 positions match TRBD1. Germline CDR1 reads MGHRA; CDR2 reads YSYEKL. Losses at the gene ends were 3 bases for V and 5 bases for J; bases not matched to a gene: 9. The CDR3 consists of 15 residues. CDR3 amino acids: CASSHLTGDGETQYF. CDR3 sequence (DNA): TGCGCCAGCAGCCATCTTACAGGGGACGGGGAGACCCAGTACTTC.

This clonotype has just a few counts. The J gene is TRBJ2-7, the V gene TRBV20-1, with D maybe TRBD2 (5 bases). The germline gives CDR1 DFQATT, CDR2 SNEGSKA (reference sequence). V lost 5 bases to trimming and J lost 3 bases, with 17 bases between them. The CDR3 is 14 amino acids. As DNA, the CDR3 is TGCAGTGCTCATGTCAAGAGCGGAGTCTACGAGCAGTACTTC. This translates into CSAHVKSGVYEQYF.

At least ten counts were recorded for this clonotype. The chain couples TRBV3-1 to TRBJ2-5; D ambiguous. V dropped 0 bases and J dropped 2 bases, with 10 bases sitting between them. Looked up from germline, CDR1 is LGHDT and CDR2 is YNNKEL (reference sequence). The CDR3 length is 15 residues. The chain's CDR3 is CASSQDPGRQETQYF. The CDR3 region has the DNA TGTGCCAGCAGCCAAGATCCGGGCAGGCAAGAGACCCAGTACTTC.

CDR3 DNA sequence: TGTGCCACCAGTGATCGGGACAGCTCCTACGAGCAGTACTTC. Amino acids: CATSDRDSSYEQYF. The chain couples TRBV24-1 to TRBJ2-7; 7 bases are shared with TRBD1. Germline V gene data show CDR1 as KGHDR and CDR2 as SFDVKD. CDR3 size: 14 residues. The J segment lost 0 bases and the V segment lost 3 bases, leaving 1 base of the junction unmatched.

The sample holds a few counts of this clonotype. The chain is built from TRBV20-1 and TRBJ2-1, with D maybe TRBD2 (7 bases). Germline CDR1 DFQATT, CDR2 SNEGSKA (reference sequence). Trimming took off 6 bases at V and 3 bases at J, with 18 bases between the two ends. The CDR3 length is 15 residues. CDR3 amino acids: CSAEGGGGFYNEQFF. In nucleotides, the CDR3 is TGCAGTGCCGAGGGCGGCGGGGGCTTCTACAATGAGCAGTTCTTC.

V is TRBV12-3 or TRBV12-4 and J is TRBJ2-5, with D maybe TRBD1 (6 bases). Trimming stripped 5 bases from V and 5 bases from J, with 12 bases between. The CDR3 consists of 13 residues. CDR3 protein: CASSPAQGETQYF. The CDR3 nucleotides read TGTGCCAGCAGTCCGGCCCAGGGGGAGACCCAGTACTTC.

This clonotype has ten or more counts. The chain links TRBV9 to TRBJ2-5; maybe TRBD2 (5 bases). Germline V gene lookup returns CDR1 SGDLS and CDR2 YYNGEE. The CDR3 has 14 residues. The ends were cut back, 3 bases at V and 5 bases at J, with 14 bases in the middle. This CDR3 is CASSATDYPETQYF. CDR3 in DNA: TGTGCCAGCAGCGCCACAGACTATCCCGAGACCCAGTACTTC.

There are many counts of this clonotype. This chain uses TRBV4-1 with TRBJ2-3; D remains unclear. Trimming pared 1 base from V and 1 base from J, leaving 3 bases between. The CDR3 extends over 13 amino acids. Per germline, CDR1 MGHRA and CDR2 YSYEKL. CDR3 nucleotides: TGCGCCAGCAGCCAAGTCGGCACAGATACGCAGTATTTT. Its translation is CASSQVGTDTQYF.